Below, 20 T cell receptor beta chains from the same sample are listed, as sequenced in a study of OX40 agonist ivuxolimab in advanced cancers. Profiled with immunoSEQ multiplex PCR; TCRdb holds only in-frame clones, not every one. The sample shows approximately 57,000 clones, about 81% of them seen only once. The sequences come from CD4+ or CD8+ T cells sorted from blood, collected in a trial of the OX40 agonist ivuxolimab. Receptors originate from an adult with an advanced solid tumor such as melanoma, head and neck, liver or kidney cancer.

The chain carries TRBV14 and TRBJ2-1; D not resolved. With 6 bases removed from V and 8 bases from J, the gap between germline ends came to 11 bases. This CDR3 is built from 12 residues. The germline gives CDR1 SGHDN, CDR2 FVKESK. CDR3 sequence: CASSRARHEQFF. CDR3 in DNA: TGTGCCAGCAGTAGGGCCCGCCATGAGCAGTTCTTC.

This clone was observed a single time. The CDR3 sequence: CATSRESATGSYGYTF. The CDR3 nucleotides read TGTGCCACCAGCAGAGAATCCGCCACTGGGAGCTATGGCTACACCTTC. The gene calls are TRBV15 and TRBJ1-2; D remains ambiguous. Germline V gene sequence: CDR1 LNHNV, CDR2 YYDKDF (reference sequence). V lost 0 bases and J 4 bases, leaving 15 bases between the germline ends. CDR3 length: 16 amino acids.

The CDR3 nucleotides are TGTGCCAGTAGTATCGAGACAGGGGGAGATGCACCCCTCCACTTT. Amino acid sequence: CASSIETGGDAPLHF. This chain connects TRBV19 to TRBJ1-6; 9 bases are shared with TRBD1. The CDR3 is made up of 15 amino acids. Germline V gives CDR1 LNHDA, CDR2 SQIVND (reference sequence). V trimming: 3 bases; J trimming: 11 bases; junction bases outside the gene matches: 8.

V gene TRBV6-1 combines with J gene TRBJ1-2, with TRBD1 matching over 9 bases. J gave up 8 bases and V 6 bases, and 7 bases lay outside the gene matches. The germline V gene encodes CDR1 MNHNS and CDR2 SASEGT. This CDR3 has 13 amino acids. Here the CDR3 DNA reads TGTGCCAGCAGCACGGGACAGGGCTTAGGCTACACCTTC. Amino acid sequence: CASSTGQGLGYTF.

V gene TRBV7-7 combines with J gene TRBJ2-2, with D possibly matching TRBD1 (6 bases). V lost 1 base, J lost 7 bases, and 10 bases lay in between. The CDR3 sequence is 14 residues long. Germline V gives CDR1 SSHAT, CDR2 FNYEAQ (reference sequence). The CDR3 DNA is TGTGCCAGCAGCTTAGGGCAGGGGCACGGGGAGCTGTTTTTT. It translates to CASSLGQGHGELFF.

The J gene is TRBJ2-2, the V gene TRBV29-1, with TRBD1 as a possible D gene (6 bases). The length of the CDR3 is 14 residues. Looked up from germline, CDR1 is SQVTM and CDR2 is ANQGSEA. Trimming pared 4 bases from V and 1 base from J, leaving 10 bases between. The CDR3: CSVGKGGNTGELFF. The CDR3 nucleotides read TGCAGCGTTGGGAAAGGGGGGAACACCGGGGAGCTGTTTTTT.

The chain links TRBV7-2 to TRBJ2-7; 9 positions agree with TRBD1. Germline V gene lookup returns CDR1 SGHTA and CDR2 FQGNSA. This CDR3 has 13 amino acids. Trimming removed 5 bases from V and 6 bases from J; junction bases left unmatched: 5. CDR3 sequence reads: CASSTGQGGEQYF. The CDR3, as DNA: TGTGCCAGCAGCACGGGACAGGGCGGCGAGCAGTACTTC. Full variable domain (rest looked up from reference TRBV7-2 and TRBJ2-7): GAGVSQSPSNKVTEKGKDVELRCDPISGHTALYWYRQSLGQGLEFLIYFQGNSAPDKSGLPSDRFSAERTGGSVSTLTIQRTQQEDSAVYLCASSTGQGGEQYFGPGTRLTVT.

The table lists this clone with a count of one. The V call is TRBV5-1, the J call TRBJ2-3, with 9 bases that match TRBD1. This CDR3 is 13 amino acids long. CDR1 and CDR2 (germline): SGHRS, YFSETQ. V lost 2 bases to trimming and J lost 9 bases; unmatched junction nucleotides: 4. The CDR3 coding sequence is TGCGCCAGCAGCTTCCAACAGGGGGCAACGCAGTATTTT. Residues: CASSFQQGATQYF.

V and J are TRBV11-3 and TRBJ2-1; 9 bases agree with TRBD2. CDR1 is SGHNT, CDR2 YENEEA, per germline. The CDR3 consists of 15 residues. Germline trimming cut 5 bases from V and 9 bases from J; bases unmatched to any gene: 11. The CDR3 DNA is TGTGCCAGCAGCCCTCAGGGGCGGGGGGGCATTGAGCAGTTCTTC. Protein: CASSPQGRGGIEQFF.

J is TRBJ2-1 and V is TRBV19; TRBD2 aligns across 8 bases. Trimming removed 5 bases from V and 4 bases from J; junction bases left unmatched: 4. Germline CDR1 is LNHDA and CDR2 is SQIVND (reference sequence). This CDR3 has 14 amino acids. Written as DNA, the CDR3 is TGTGCCAGTAGTGGTAGCGGGATTTACAATGAGCAGTTCTTC. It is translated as CASSGSGIYNEQFF.

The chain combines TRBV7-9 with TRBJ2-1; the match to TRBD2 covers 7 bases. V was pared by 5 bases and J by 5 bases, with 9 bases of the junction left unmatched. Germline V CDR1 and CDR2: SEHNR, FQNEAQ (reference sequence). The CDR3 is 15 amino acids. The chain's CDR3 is CASSPSGAVNNEQFF. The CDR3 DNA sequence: TGTGCCAGCAGCCCCAGCGGGGCCGTCAACAATGAGCAGTTCTTC.

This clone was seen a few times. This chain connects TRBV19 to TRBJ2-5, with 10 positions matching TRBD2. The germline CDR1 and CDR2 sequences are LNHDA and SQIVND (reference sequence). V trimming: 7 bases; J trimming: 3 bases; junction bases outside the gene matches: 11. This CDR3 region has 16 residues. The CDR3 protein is CASTRLAGAGEETQYF. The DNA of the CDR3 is TGTGCCAGTACAAGGCTAGCGGGGGCCGGGGAAGAGACCCAGTACTTC.

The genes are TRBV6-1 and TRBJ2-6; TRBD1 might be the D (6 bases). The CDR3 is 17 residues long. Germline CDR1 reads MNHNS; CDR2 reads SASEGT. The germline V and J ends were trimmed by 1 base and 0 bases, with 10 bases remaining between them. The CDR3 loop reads CASSEGTARSGANVLTF. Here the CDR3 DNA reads TGTGCCAGCAGTGAAGGGACAGCCCGCTCTGGGGCCAACGTCCTGACTTTC.

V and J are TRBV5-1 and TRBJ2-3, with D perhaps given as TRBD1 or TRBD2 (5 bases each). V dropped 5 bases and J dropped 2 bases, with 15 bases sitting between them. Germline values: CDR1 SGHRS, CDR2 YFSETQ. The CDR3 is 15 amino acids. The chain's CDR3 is CASRPAGATTDTQYF. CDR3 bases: TGCGCCAGCAGGCCGGCCGGGGCTACCACAGATACGCAGTATTTT.

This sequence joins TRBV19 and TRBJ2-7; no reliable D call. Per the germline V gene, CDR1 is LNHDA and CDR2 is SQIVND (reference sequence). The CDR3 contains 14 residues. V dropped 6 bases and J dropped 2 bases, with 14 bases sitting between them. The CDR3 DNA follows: TGTGCCAGTAGCCTCCGGGTCGGAGCCTACGAGCAGTACTTC. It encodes CASSLRVGAYEQYF.

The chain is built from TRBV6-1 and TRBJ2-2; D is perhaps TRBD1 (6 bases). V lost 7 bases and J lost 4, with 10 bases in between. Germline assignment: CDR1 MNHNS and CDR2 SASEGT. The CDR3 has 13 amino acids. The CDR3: CASTRGGTGELFF. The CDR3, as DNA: TGTGCCAGCACTCGAGGGGGCACCGGGGAGCTGTTTTTT.

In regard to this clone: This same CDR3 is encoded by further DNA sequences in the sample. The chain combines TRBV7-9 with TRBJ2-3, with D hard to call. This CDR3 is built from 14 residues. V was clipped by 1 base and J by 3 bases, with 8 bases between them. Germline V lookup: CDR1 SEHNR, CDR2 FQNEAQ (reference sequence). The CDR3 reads CASSLVTSTDTQYF. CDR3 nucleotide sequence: TGTGCCAGCAGCTTAGTGACCTCAACAGATACGCAGTATTTT.

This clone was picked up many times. The CDR3 region has the DNA TGTGCCAGTAGTGGCCTCTCCGGGACAGGGGCTGGTCAGCCCCAGCATTTT. Translating gives CASSGLSGTGAGQPQHF. The rearrangement joins TRBV19 to TRBJ1-5; 10 bases line up with TRBD1. This CDR3 region has 17 residues. After removal of 5 bases from V and 6 bases from J, the junction contained 13 bases not matched to a gene. Germline loops: CDR1 LNHDA, CDR2 SQIVND (reference sequence).

CDR3 DNA sequence: TGTGCCAGCAGCCAAGATCCGGACAGCTACCTAAATTCACCCCTCCACTTT. This gives the protein CASSQDPDSYLNSPLHF. The chain recombines TRBV4-2 with TRBJ1-6, with D possibly TRBD1 on 6 matching bases. This CDR3 is built from 17 residues. Trimming removed 0 bases from V and 7 bases from J, with 16 bases in between. CDR1 is LGHNA and CDR2 is YNFKEQ in the germline V gene.

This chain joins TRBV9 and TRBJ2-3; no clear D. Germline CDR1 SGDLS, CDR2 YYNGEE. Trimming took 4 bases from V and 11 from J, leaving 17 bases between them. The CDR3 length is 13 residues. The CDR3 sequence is CASSQIDTWGQYF. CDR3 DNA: TGTGCCAGCAGCCAAATAGACACCTGGGGGCAGTATTTT.